This T cell receptor beta chain was documented in a study of blood T cell repertoires in COVID-19 (TCRdb year 2020). Looking at the study overall: Collaborator samples came from the United States, Italy and Spain and covered acute and convalescent phases of COVID-19. The material from the prospective study consisted of cDNA or gDNA derived from T cells, B-cell-depleted T cells, or PBMCs. The dataset comprised deeply sampled blood TCRbeta repertoires from subjects exposed to, actively infected with, or recovered from COVID-19. A freely available public database, intended as a resource for researchers studying the immune response to SARS-CoV-2, is where the repertoires were released. Samples were obtained from the ongoing ImmuneRACE study (first 160 participants) and from 950 to 1,500 subjects provided by 6 global collaborators. A de-identified subject ID, COVID-19 status, age in years and sex were almost always included in the sample metadata. HLA class I and class II types, where available, came from metadata supplied by the sample provider rather than from assay-based typing. General findings and caveats noted by the study authors: The amount of clinical and demographic metadata varied by source and participant and was provided uncurated.

At the junction V is shortened by 4 bases and J by 8 bases; bases outside the gene matches: 21. The CDR3 starts with the cysteine, ends with the phenylalanine, and has 20 residues. Only CDR3 DNA is held: 60 bases, read in frame from base 1. CDR1 is given as SGHVS and CDR2 as FNYEAQ, both from the germline V gene. Of note for this clone: Its antigen remains undetermined. No clone much larger than this one lies a single base away; base qualities are absent.

The immunoSEQ Assay, a bias-controlled multiplex PCR, was used to amplify TCRbeta CDR3 regions from genomic DNA. The published analysis was carried out like this. Within the assay, amplification of reference gene primers was used to estimate how many nucleated cells each sample contained. To quantify the absolute abundance of each unique TCRbeta CDR3 rearrangement, sequence reads were collapsed and filtered. For each sample, productive Simpson clonality was calculated by taking the square root of Simpson's diversity index across productive rearrangements. The clones in this table, taken by TCRdb from immuneACCESS, are in-frame only. Not every clone is retained; where verified, under half of the shortfall comes from an unresolved V gene, and the cause of the rest is unknown. That table furnishes V, J and clone size, whereas the DNA furnished D and trimming. This sample is represented by 200,000 to 250,000 clones; 80% to 85% of them were singletons. The ten largest account for around 3% of the sample.

Another Seattle source contributed samples from volunteer blood donors who had recovered from COVID-19. Whole blood was collected in K2EDTA tubes by collaborating institutions according to the institutions' own protocols. For TCRbeta analysis, collaborators shipped samples in one of three forms: frozen whole blood, isolated PBMCs, or DNA extracted from either of those sample types. Sequenced sample: peripheral blood. This sequence originates from a woman aged 25 to 39 who had recovered from COVID-19. Rearrangement joined TRBV7-6 to TRBJ2-1; the central 12 bases match TRBD2. The DNA sequence is TGTGCCAGCAGCTCGCCCCCTTCGGGGGGGCGACTAGCGGGAGAAGATGAGCAGTTCTTC. The translation is CASSSPPSGGRLAGEDEQFF.